This T cell receptor (beta chain) is drawn from a study of CD8 T cells in Susac syndrome. The CDR3 is made up of 13 amino acids. Trimming took 6 bases from V and 4 from J, leaving 12 bases between them. In germline, CDR1 is MNHEY, CDR2 SVGAGI. Peripheral blood CD8+ and CD4+ T cells were profiled by TCR beta sequencing. Included as multiple sclerosis controls were treatment-naive patients who had stable or active relapsing-remitting disease. It was negative isolation that provided the CD8+ and CD4+ T cells, whereas TEMRA cells were enriched by FACS. RNA totalling about 0.5 to 1 ug underwent reverse transcription with random hexamers. In TCRdb, the immunoSEQ multiplex PCR reads were re-called with MiXCR into one record per CDR3 protein. Of 250,000 or so distinct CDR3 sequences listed, 85% to 95% are singletons.

The receptor's source is a human donor with multiple sclerosis. Sequencing was carried out using CD4+ T cells from PBMCs. V usage is TRBV6-5 and J usage is TRBJ2-5; D unresolved. The DNA for the CDR3 is TGTGCCAGCAGGACCGGAGCAGGAGAGACCCAGTACTTC. Translating it yields CASRTGAGETQYF.